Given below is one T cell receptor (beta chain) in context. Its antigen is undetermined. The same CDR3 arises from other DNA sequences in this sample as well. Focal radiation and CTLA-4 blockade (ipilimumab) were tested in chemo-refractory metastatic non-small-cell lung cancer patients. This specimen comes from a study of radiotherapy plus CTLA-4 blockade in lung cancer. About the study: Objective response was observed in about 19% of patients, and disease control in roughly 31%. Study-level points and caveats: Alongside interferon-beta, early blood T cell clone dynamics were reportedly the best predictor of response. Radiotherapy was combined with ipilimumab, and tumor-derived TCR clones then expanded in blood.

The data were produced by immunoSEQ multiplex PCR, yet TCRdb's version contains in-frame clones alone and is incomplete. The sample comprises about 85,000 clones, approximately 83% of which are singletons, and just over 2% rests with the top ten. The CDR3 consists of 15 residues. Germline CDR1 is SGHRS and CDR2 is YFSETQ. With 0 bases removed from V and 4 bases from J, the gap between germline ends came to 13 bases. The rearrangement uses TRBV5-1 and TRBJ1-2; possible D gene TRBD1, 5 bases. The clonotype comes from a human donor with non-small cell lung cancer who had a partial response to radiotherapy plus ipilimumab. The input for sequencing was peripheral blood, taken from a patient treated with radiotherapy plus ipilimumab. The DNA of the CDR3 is TGCGCCAGCAGCTTGGAGGGGACCGGGGGCTATGGCTACACCTTC. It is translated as CASSLEGTGGYGYTF.